The rows below give T cell receptor beta chains drawn from one sample of a study of T cell repertoires in cytomegalovirus infection. One entry per CDR3 protein, called by TCRdb with MiXCR from the reads. Of around 200,000 distinct CDR3 sequences in the sample, 17% were seen once. Sample: CD8+ T cells from PBMCs. These receptors were obtained from a human donor in good health (CMV status not recorded). Some clones in this sample may be carry-over from other donors' samples. The CDR3 runs from the conserved cysteine through the conserved F or W. Each record gives: clone size, J gene, V gene, D gene, CDR3 DNA, CDR3 protein. The D gene is left open where the match is weak. Clone size is shown for a subset of rows, as once, few, many or a class of expanded clone.

>NA|TRBJ1-3|TRBV7-2|TRBD1
TGTGCCAGCAGCCAATCCGCGTGGGCCAGGGGGGAGGACACCATATATTTT
CASSQSAWARGEDTIYF
>few|TRBJ1-2|TRBV7-6|TRBD1
TGTGCCAGCAGCTCATTCATCGACAGGGACAACTATGGCTACACCTTC
CASSSFIDRDNYGYTF
>NA|TRBJ1-1|TRBV7-2|NA
TGTGCCAGCAGCCTTTACCGCTCGGGAGGGACTGAAGCTTTCTTT
CASSLYRSGGTEAFF
>NA|TRBJ1-1|TRBV12-3/TRBV12-4|NA
TGTGCCAGCAGTCGGACTTTCGCTGAAGCTTTCTTT
CASSRTFAEAFF
>NA|TRBJ2-2|TRBV7-6|TRBD1
TGTGCCAGCAGCCTAGACGAACTCCGGGACAGGCTGAACACCGGGGAGCTGTTTTTT
CASSLDELRDRLNTGELFF
>NA|TRBJ1-1|TRBV20-1|TRBD1
TGCAGTGCTAGAGGCACCCGGACAGGGGTACCGAACACTGAAGCTTTCTTT
CSARGTRTGVPNTEAFF
>NA|TRBJ1-6|TRBV7-9|NA
TGTGCCAGCAGCTCAAACAGGGATAGCTCCTATAATTCACCCCTCCACTTT
CASSSNRDSSYNSPLHF
>NA|TRBJ1-1|TRBV29-1|TRBD1
TGCAGCGTTGTCGGACAGGGGAACACTGAAGCTTTCTTT
CSVVGQGNTEAFF
>NA|TRBJ1-5|TRBV28|NA
TGTGCCAGCAGTTTCTATTGGGCAGGGAAGGGTAGCAATCAGCCCCAGCATTTT
CASSFYWAGKGSNQPQHF
>few|TRBJ1-1|TRBV6-1|NA
TGTGCCAGCACCATGATGGGAGGGTCGAACACTGAAGCTTTCTTT
CASTMMGGSNTEAFF
>NA|TRBJ1-1|TRBV20-1|TRBD1
TGCAGTGCTAGAGATATTGGACAGGGCACTGAAGCTTTCTTT
CSARDIGQGTEAFF
>NA|TRBJ2-5|TRBV28|TRBD2
TGTGCCAGTTCGGGGGGGGAGGAGACCCAGTACTTC
CASSGGEETQYF
>NA|TRBJ1-4|TRBV7-6|NA
TGTGCCAGCAGCTTGGAGGCTTCAAGACGGGAAAAACTGTTTTTT
CASSLEASRREKLFF
>few|TRBJ1-1|TRBV12-3/TRBV12-4|NA
NA
CASSSSDRGIWTEAFF
>few|TRBJ2-5|TRBV29-1|TRBD2
TGCAGCGTTATCCCACTAGCGGAAGAGACCCAGTACTTC
CSVIPLAEETQYF
>few|TRBJ1-1|TRBV2|TRBD1
TGTGCCAGCAGCCCTGGACAGGGATTATTCAAAGAGGAAGCTTTCTTT
CASSPGQGLFKEEAFF
>few|TRBJ1-5|TRBV7-6|NA
TGTGCCAGCAGCTCGGGACCCGGATGGCAGCCCCAGCATTTT
CASSSGPGWQPQHF
>NA|TRBJ1-1|TRBV30|NA
TGTGCCTGGAGTCCCATTTCAGGGGAGACTTTGAACACTGAAGCTTTCTTT
CAWSPISGETLNTEAFF
>few|TRBJ2-1|TRBV6-5|NA
TGTGCCAGCAGTTACCTCGTGGGGGGAGAAAATGAGCAGTTCTTC
CASSYLVGGENEQFF
>few|TRBJ2-3|TRBV25-1|NA
TGTGCCAGCAGTGACCAGGATACGCAGTATTTT
CASSDQDTQYF
>NA|TRBJ2-7|TRBV6-2/TRBV6-3|NA
TGTGCCAGCAGTATTGATACCTACGAGCAGTACTTC
CASSIDTYEQYF
>few|TRBJ1-5|TRBV12-5|NA
TGTGCTAGTGGTTTGGTACTTCCCCCTAATCAGCCCCAGCATTTT
CASGLVLPPNQPQHF
>NA|TRBJ1-4|TRBV7-2|TRBD1
TGTGCCAGCAGCTCCGGGACAGAGGGGGAAAAACTGTTTTTT
CASSSGTEGEKLFF
>few|TRBJ2-5|TRBV7-2|NA
TGTGCCAGCAGCCCCGATGGCGGGCCCCTATTAGTAGAGACCCAGTACTTC
CASSPDGGPLLVETQYF
>NA|TRBJ1-1|TRBV12-3/TRBV12-4|NA
TGTGCCAGCAGTTGGCGTCCGGCTGAAGCTTTCTTT
CASSWRPAEAFF
>few|TRBJ1-5|TRBV7-8|NA
TGTGCCAGCAGCTTAGCGGTAACCCCTGGGGAGCCCCAGCATTTT
CASSLAVTPGEPQHF
>few|TRBJ2-5|TRBV14|TRBD1
TGTGCCAGCAGCCCAGGACAGGTCGGTGAAGAGACCCAGTACTTC
CASSPGQVGEETQYF
>NA|TRBJ2-3|TRBV6-2/TRBV6-3|NA
TGTGCCAGCAGTTACTCGACGACCGTTACAGATACGCAGTATTTT
CASSYSTTVTDTQYF